The 15 T cell receptor beta chains in this list originate from one sample, sequenced in a study of blood T cell repertoires in COVID-19. Method: immunoSEQ multiplex PCR; TCRdb's copy keeps in-frame clones and lacks some. Seen here are around 180,000 clones, more than 65% observed once, and the top ten hold 10% to 13%. The sample comprised peripheral blood. The receptors stem from a woman at least 80 years old with active or convalescent COVID-19.

The chain combines TRBV18 with TRBJ2-4; 7 positions agree with TRBD2. The junction had 13 bases not matched to a gene; V was cut back by 3 bases and J by 8 bases. The germline CDR1 and CDR2 sequences are KGHSH and LQKENI. This CDR3 has 16 residues. Written as DNA, the CDR3 is TGTGCCAGCTCACCCCCCACTTCTGAGGGGAGGGACATTCAGTACTTC. Translation gives CASSPPTSEGRDIQYF.

The chain uses TRBV19 and TRBJ1-5; D is possibly TRBD1 (5 bases). The CDR3 length is 16 residues. Germline V gives CDR1 LNHDA, CDR2 SQIVND (reference sequence). Trimming pared 5 bases from V and 7 bases from J, leaving 21 bases between. This CDR3 reads CASSENIGRERQPQHF. CDR3 in DNA: TGTGCCAGTAGTGAAAACATAGGCAGGGAACGACAGCCCCAGCATTTT. The complete variable domain, with remaining parts taken from reference TRBV19 and TRBJ1-5, reads DGGITQSPKYLFRKEGQNVTLSCEQNLNHDAMYWYRQDPGQGLRLIYYSQIVNDFQKGDIAEGYSVSREKKESFPLTVTSAQKNPTAFYLCASSENIGRERQPQHFGDGTRLSIL.

The chain links TRBV7-9 to TRBJ2-1, with 14 bases aligning to TRBD2. The length of the CDR3 is 16 residues. Germline assignment: CDR1 SEHNR and CDR2 FQNEAQ (reference sequence). The junction had 8 bases not matched to a gene; V was cut back by 7 bases and J by 6 bases. Here the CDR3 DNA reads TGTGCCAGCACCCAAAGGGGACTAGCGGGGGTCAATGAGCAGTTCTTC. It translates to CASTQRGLAGVNEQFF.

The J gene is TRBJ2-5, the V gene TRBV30; D may be TRBD2 (7 bases). The ends were cut back, 7 bases at V and 5 bases at J, with 14 bases in the middle. The CDR3 spans 12 residues. CDR1 and CDR2 from the germline V gene are GTSNPN and SVGIG (reference sequence). In nucleotides, the CDR3 is TGTGCCTCCGACGGGGGGCGGGAGACCCAGTACTTC. It encodes CASDGGRETQYF.

This chain uses TRBV5-1 with TRBJ1-2, with TRBD1 matching over 8 bases. V dropped 1 base and J dropped 9; count of bases not matched to a gene: 5. The CDR3 has 13 amino acids. The germline CDR1 and CDR2 sequences are SGHRS and YFSETQ. For the CDR3, the DNA is TGCGCCAGCAGCTTGCGACAGGGGAGAAGCTACACCTTC. It codes for CASSLRQGRSYTF. Complete variable domain (other parts from reference TRBV5-1 and TRBJ1-2): KAGVTQTPRYLIKTRGQQVTLSCSPISGHRSVSWYQQTPGQGLQFLFEYFSETQRNKGNFPGRFSGRQFSNSRSEMNVSTLELGDSALYLCASSLRQGRSYTFGSGTRLTVV.

This chain connects TRBV5-6 to TRBJ1-4; no reliable D call. CDR3 size: 13 residues. V lost 4 bases to trimming and J lost 14 bases, with 18 bases between them. Germline V lookup: CDR1 SGHDT, CDR2 YYEEEE. The CDR3 loop reads CASSRSYELNLFF. The CDR3 coding sequence is TGTGCCAGCAGCCGAAGCTATGAATTAAATCTGTTTTTT.

This clone has just a few counts. This chain connects TRBV10-3 to TRBJ1-2, with D hard to call. This CDR3 contains 13 residues. V lost 3 bases to trimming and J lost 8 bases, with 13 bases between them. The germline CDR1 and CDR2 sequences are ENHRY and SYGVKD. CDR3 bases: TGTGCCATCAGTGAACTCCCCGCCGAGGGCTACACCTTC. Translated: CAISELPAEGYTF.

The genes are TRBV5-1 and TRBJ2-4; 8 nucleotides match TRBD2. With V trimmed by 0 bases and J by 3 bases, 5 bases remained unmatched. The CDR3 covers 16 residues. The germline gives CDR1 SGHRS, CDR2 YFSETQ. In nucleotides, the CDR3 is TGCGCCAGCAGCTTGGTGGCTAGCGGGCACAAAAACATTCAGTACTTC. As protein: CASSLVASGHKNIQYF.

The chain is built from TRBV30 and TRBJ2-7; D possibly corresponds to TRBD2 (6 bases). V was trimmed by 3 bases and J by 0 bases, leaving 6 bases between them. The CDR3 is 12 residues long. Germline CDR1 is GTSNPN and CDR2 is SVGIG (reference sequence). CDR3 DNA sequence: TGTGCCTGGAGGCGGGGCTCCTACGAGCAGTACTTC. Translation: CAWRRGSYEQYF.

V is TRBV6-6 and J is TRBJ2-7; 7 positions match TRBD1. Germline-derived CDR1 and CDR2 are MNHNY and SVGAGI (reference sequence). The CDR3 runs 12 residues. With 6 bases clipped from V and 6 bases from J, the junction kept 5 bases outside the gene matches. The CDR3 DNA reads as TGTGCCAGCAGCCGACAGGGAAGCGAGCAGTACTTC. It encodes CASSRQGSEQYF.

V gene TRBV7-9 combines with J gene TRBJ2-7; TRBD1 agrees at 7 bases. Per the germline V gene, CDR1 is SEHNR and CDR2 is FQNEAQ (reference sequence). J gave up 3 bases and V 5 bases, and 10 bases lay outside the gene matches. The CDR3 is 15 residues long. The CDR3 reads CASSDGQENLYEQYF. The CDR3, as DNA: TGTGCCAGCAGCGACGGACAGGAGAATCTCTACGAGCAGTACTTC.

The chain combines TRBV7-6 with TRBJ2-3, with 11 bases fitting TRBD2. CDR3 length: 17 amino acids. Germline V gives CDR1 SGHVS, CDR2 FNYEAQ. With V trimmed by 4 bases and J by 2 bases, 8 bases remained unmatched. The chain's CDR3 is CASSSRIAGGNTDTQYF. As DNA, the CDR3 is TGTGCCAGCAGCTCGCGGATAGCGGGAGGGAACACAGATACGCAGTATTTT. Full variable domain (outside the CDR3, taken from reference TRBV7-6 and TRBJ2-3): GAGVSQSPRYKVTKRGQDVALRCDPISGHVSLYWYRQALGQGPEFLTYFNYEAQQDKSGLPNDRFSAERPEGSISTLTIQRTEQRDSAMYRCASSSRIAGGNTDTQYFGPGTRLTVL.

V gene TRBV7-9 combines with J gene TRBJ1-2, with 7 nucleotides matching TRBD1. Germline CDR1 reads SEHNR; CDR2 reads FQNEAQ (reference sequence). V shed 5 bases, J shed 7 bases, and the junction held 10 bases outside the gene matches. The CDR3 spans 14 residues. CDR3 DNA sequence: TGTGCCAGCAGCCCCCGGGACAGACTTGCTGGCTACACCTTC. Amino acid sequence: CASSPRDRLAGYTF. Using reference TRBV7-9 and TRBJ1-2 for the parts outside the CDR3, the full variable domain is DTGVSQNPRHKITKRGQNVTFRCDPISEHNRLYWYRQTLGQGPEFLTYFQNEAQLEKSRLLSDRFSAERPKGSFSTLEIQRTEQGDSAMYLCASSPRDRLAGYTFGSGTRLTVV.

The chain joins TRBV19 to TRBJ2-4; D is perhaps TRBD1 (6 bases). Per germline, CDR1 LNHDA and CDR2 SQIVND (reference sequence). The CDR3 length is 16 residues. V dropped 5 bases and J dropped 6 bases, with 20 bases sitting between them. The CDR3 sequence: CASSRDLDRIVNIQYF. The CDR3 nucleotides are TGTGCCAGTAGTCGTGATCTAGACAGGATAGTAAACATTCAGTACTTC.

In its sample, this clone was seen once. This rearrangement joins TRBV2 to TRBJ1-2, with a tentative D call TRBD1 (5 bases). Germline-derived CDR1 and CDR2 are SNHLY and FYNNEI. V lost 6 bases, J lost 5 bases, and 10 bases lay in between. The CDR3 contains 12 residues. The CDR3 reads CASSQGLYGYTF. Here the CDR3 DNA reads TGTGCCAGCAGCCAGGGTTTGTATGGCTACACCTTC.